This entry is about one TCR beta chain. Its antigen remains unknown. The repertoire was sequenced with immunoSEQ multiplex PCR; TCRdb's copy has only in-frame clones and lacks some. The table lists 2,100,000 or so clones, around 95% of them singletons. This sample stems from a study of shared clonotypes between healthy human individuals. Trimming cost V 5 bases and J 2 bases; bases outside gene matches: 5. The CDR3 extends over 14 amino acids. The germline CDR1 and CDR2 sequences are SGHVS and FNYEAQ. Study-level findings and limits: Shared across a handful of donors were around 5% of the naive CD4 clonotypes. Investigators collected only blood, and repertoires in tissues likely differ.

Sequencing input: naive CD4+ T cells sorted from blood. The subset denotes: CD45RA+ positively selected. The rearrangement joins TRBV7-6 to TRBJ1-2; 7 bases fit TRBD1. The sequence was obtained from a man aged 18 to 30 in good health. The CDR3 sequence: CASSPYRGNYGYTF. Here the CDR3 DNA reads TGTGCCAGCAGCCCTTACAGGGGAAACTATGGCTACACCTTC.